The 12 T cell receptor beta chains below all came from one sample that was sequenced in a study of blood T cell repertoires in COVID-19. Sequenced by immunoSEQ multiplex PCR; TCRdb stores in-frame clones only, minus some. The sample has some 200,000 clones, around 80% seen once. The sequenced sample consisted of peripheral blood. The source of these receptors is a human donor with acute or convalescent COVID-19. The donor label of this sample is uncertain.

This chain connects TRBV15 to TRBJ1-1; 10 bases agree with TRBD1. Trimming cost V 5 bases and J 7 bases; bases outside gene matches: 4. CDR3 size: 13 residues. Germline assignment: CDR1 LNHNV and CDR2 YYDKDF (reference sequence). The CDR3 coding sequence is TGTGCCACCAGCCTTCGGACAGGGGGTGAAGCTTTCTTT. Residues: CATSLRTGGEAFF.

The chain has TRBV6-5 and TRBJ2-7; no firm D call. V was shortened by 6 bases and J by 6 bases, with 15 bases between the two germline ends. This CDR3 is built from 13 residues. Germline V gives CDR1 MNHEY, CDR2 SVGAGI. This chain's CDR3 is CASRFLVSGEQYF. The CDR3, as DNA: TGTGCCAGCAGGTTTCTAGTCAGTGGCGAGCAGTACTTC.

The chain recombines TRBV15 with TRBJ2-1; TRBD2 is a possible D gene (7 bases). This CDR3 is 15 amino acids long. Germline V gene lookup returns CDR1 LNHNV and CDR2 YYDKDF (reference sequence). Trimming stripped 1 base from V and 7 bases from J, with 14 bases between. The CDR3 coding sequence is TGTGCCACCAGCAGAGGGGGGCTAGCGGAGAATGAGCAGTTCTTC. Translating gives CATSRGGLAENEQFF.

The rearrangement joins TRBV20-1 to TRBJ2-3; TRBD2 matches at 7 bases. The germline gives CDR1 DFQATT, CDR2 SNEGSKA (reference sequence). Trimming removed 3 bases from V and 2 bases from J; junction bases left unmatched: 8. This CDR3 contains 15 residues. CDR3 DNA sequence: TGCAGTGCTAGTGGACTAGGAAGCACCACAGATACGCAGTATTTT. Translation: CSASGLGSTTDTQYF.

The rearrangement joins TRBV11-2 to TRBJ2-7, with 10 positions matching TRBD2. This CDR3 contains 15 residues. With 5 bases clipped from V and 4 bases from J, the junction kept 8 bases outside the gene matches. The germline CDR1 and CDR2 sequences are SGHAT and FQNNGV. CDR3 nucleotide sequence: TGTGCCAGCAGCATAGCGGGAGGCGGTCTTTACGAGCAGTACTTC. Translating it yields CASSIAGGGLYEQYF.

This sequence joins TRBV15 and TRBJ2-2, with D possibly being TRBD1 (5 bases). CDR3 length: 16 residues. V lost 5 bases and J lost 1, with 14 bases in between. CDR1 and CDR2 from the germline V gene are LNHNV and YYDKDF (reference sequence). The CDR3 sequence: CATSLRAGKNTGELFF. CDR3 nucleotides: TGTGCCACCAGCCTAAGGGCAGGGAAGAACACCGGGGAGCTGTTTTTT.

The V call is TRBV5-1, the J call TRBJ2-3; 9 bases are a match to TRBD2. V was clipped by 3 bases and J by 4 bases; unmatched bases: 9. CDR1 is SGHRS, CDR2 YFSETQ, per germline. This CDR3 is built from 16 residues. CDR3 DNA: TGCGCCAGCAGCTATTTTAGCGGGAGCGACGCAGATACGCAGTATTTT. This codes for CASSYFSGSDADTQYF.

V gene TRBV5-1 combines with J gene TRBJ1-4; D call uncertain. The length of the CDR3 is 14 residues. The V and J ends lost 3 bases and 3 bases respectively, with 9 bases between them. Germline V CDR1 and CDR2: SGHRS, YFSETQ. In nucleotides, the CDR3 is TGCGCCAGCAGCTCGGCACAGCCTAATGAAAAACTGTTTTTT. It encodes CASSSAQPNEKLFF.

This clone showed up just once. The chain joins TRBV10-3 to TRBJ1-2, with 7 bases aligning to TRBD1. Unmatched junction bases numbered 8, after V lost 0 bases and J lost 7 bases. CDR1 ENHRY and CDR2 SYGVKD come from the germline V gene. The CDR3 has 15 amino acids. The CDR3 coding sequence is TGTGCCATCAGTGAGTCGAGAGGGGGCGGGGTTGGCTACACCTTC. Encoded protein: CAISESRGGGVGYTF.

J is TRBJ2-7 and V is TRBV3-1 (or the pseudogene TRBV3-2), with D possibly matching TRBD1 (7 bases). CDR3 length: 14 residues. CDR1 and CDR2 from the germline V gene are LGHDT and YNNKEL (reference sequence). Trimming removed 4 bases from V and 6 bases from J, with 16 bases in between. The CDR3 loop is CASSLRNRGGEQYF. The DNA for the CDR3 is TGTGCCAGCAGCCTAAGAAACAGGGGAGGCGAGCAGTACTTC.

V is TRBV10-2 and J is TRBJ2-4; tentatively, D is TRBD2 (6 bases). Per germline, CDR1 WSHSY and CDR2 SAAADI. This CDR3 has 15 residues. The V end was cut by 3 bases, the J end by 0 bases, with 9 bases between. Here the CDR3 reads CASSDSGLAKNIQYF. The CDR3, as DNA: TGCGCCAGCAGTGATAGCGGACTAGCCAAAAACATTCAGTACTTC.

V gene TRBV29-1 combines with J gene TRBJ2-7; perhaps TRBD2 as D (6 bases). The CDR3 consists of 14 residues. V was pared by 4 bases and J by 4 bases, with 17 bases between. Germline CDR1 SQVTM, CDR2 ANQGSEA. CDR3 sequence reads: CSVGPMTGVYEQYF. The CDR3 DNA follows: TGCAGCGTTGGGCCTATGACGGGAGTATACGAGCAGTACTTC.